Below are 18 T cell receptor beta chains sequenced from a single sample in a study of T cell responses to AZD1222 COVID-19 vaccine. Libraries were prepared by immunoSEQ multiplex PCR; TCRdb keeps only in-frame clonotypes and omits some of them. This sample has about 100,000 clones, with 80% to 90% found just once. The sequenced sample was peripheral blood, obtained on day 0 of AZD1222 vaccination. These receptor sequences come from an adult in good health.

This clone was detected a few times. The chain couples TRBV11-2 to TRBJ1-1; no clear D gene. Germline values: CDR1 SGHAT, CDR2 FQNNGV. The CDR3 extends over 13 amino acids. The V and J ends lost 5 bases and 5 bases respectively, with 12 bases between them. This CDR3 is CASSPGGWTEAFF. CDR3 nucleotide sequence: TGTGCCAGCAGCCCGGGCGGTTGGACTGAAGCTTTCTTT.

This clone was seen only once. This sequence joins TRBV7-8 and TRBJ2-2; no reliable D call. With 2 bases removed from V and 0 bases from J, the gap between germline ends came to 10 bases. The germline V gene encodes CDR1 SGHVS and CDR2 FQNEAQ. The CDR3 contains 16 residues. The CDR3 spells CASSLRVAANTGELFF. CDR3 DNA sequence: TGTGCCAGCAGCTTACGTGTCGCGGCGAACACCGGGGAGCTGTTTTTT.

The J gene is TRBJ2-7, the V gene TRBV7-2, with D hard to call. The CDR3 has 13 residues. Trimming pared 5 bases from V and 3 bases from J, leaving 11 bases between. CDR1 is SGHTA and CDR2 is FQGNSA in the germline V gene. CDR3 in DNA: TGTGCCAGCAGCAATAATGGGTACTACGAGCAGTACTTC. Amino acid sequence: CASSNNGYYEQYF.

The rearrangement links TRBV30 to TRBJ1-6; 9 nucleotides match TRBD1. The V gene's germline CDR1 is GTSNPN and CDR2 SVGIG (reference sequence). V lost 3 bases and J lost 9; bases outside the gene matches: 9. This CDR3 spans 15 amino acids. CDR3 loop: CAWSATGQGISPLHF. The CDR3 DNA sequence: TGTGCCTGGAGCGCAACGGGACAGGGAATTTCACCCCTCCACTTT.

This chain connects TRBV3-1 (or the pseudogene TRBV3-2) to TRBJ1-1; D is possibly TRBD1 (5 bases). Germline values: CDR1 LGHDT, CDR2 YNNKEL (reference sequence). Trimming cost V 2 bases and J 5 bases, with 12 bases left between them. This CDR3 has 14 residues. The CDR3 is CASSQQAQETEAFF. CDR3 sequence (DNA): TGTGCCAGCAGCCAACAAGCACAGGAGACTGAAGCTTTCTTT.

This chain links TRBV5-1 with TRBJ1-6, with D hard to call. V lost 0 bases and J lost 6, with 13 bases in between. Germline V gene lookup returns CDR1 SGHRS and CDR2 YFSETQ. CDR3 length: 16 residues. The CDR3 DNA sequence: TGCGCCAGCAGCTTGGAAGTAGCAAAACCTAATTCACCCCTCCACTTT. Translating gives CASSLEVAKPNSPLHF.

A few counts support this clone. J is TRBJ1-6 and V is TRBV5-1; D possibly corresponds to TRBD1 (5 bases). This CDR3 is 14 amino acids long. V lost 4 bases to trimming and J lost 7 bases, with 12 bases between them. Germline lookup yields CDR1 SGHRS and CDR2 YFSETQ. The CDR3 DNA follows: TGCGCCAGCAGCCCCGGGACGACGAATTCACCCCTCCACTTT. Translated: CASSPGTTNSPLHF.

The rearrangement joins TRBV3-1 (or the pseudogene TRBV3-2) to TRBJ2-4; D is unclear. Germline V gene sequence: CDR1 LGHDT, CDR2 YNNKEL (reference sequence). The length of the CDR3 is 15 residues. V lost 1 base and J lost 6, with 13 bases in between. The CDR3 sequence: CASSQAERERNIQYF. CDR3 in DNA: TGTGCCAGCAGCCAAGCTGAAAGGGAACGAAACATTCAGTACTTC.

The chain couples TRBV5-6 to TRBJ2-2; tentatively, D is TRBD1 (7 bases). The CDR3 is 17 residues long. With 3 bases removed from V and 7 bases from J, the gap between germline ends came to 22 bases. Germline-derived CDR1 and CDR2 are SGHDT and YYEEEE. CDR3 sequence (DNA): TGTGCCAGCAGCTCGGCGGGACAGAGACATTATGGCGGGGAGCTGTTTTTT. Its translation: CASSSAGQRHYGGELFF.

The V and J genes are TRBV4-3 and TRBJ2-4, with TRBD2 identical over 7 bases. V was pared by 0 bases and J by 0 bases, with 8 bases of the junction left unmatched. In germline, CDR1 is LGHNA, CDR2 YSLEER. The CDR3 runs 18 residues. DNA of the CDR3: TGCGCCAGCAGCCAAGACACGTGGGGGGGTTTAGCCAAAAACATTCAGTACTTC. Protein sequence: CASSQDTWGGLAKNIQYF.

This chain uses TRBV7-9 with TRBJ1-3; D is ambiguous. This CDR3 has 13 residues. The V gene's germline CDR1 is SEHNR and CDR2 FQNEAQ (reference sequence). Trimming shortened V by 5 bases and J by 4 bases, and 9 bases separated the two germline ends. CDR3 loop: CASSRDGGNTIYF. The CDR3 nucleotides are TGTGCCAGCAGCCGCGACGGGGGAAACACCATATATTTT.

This clone was counted a single time. This chain connects TRBV6-5 to TRBJ2-3; D call uncertain. Germline lookup yields CDR1 MNHEY and CDR2 SVGAGI. The ends were cut back, 4 bases at V and 2 bases at J, with 16 bases in the middle. CDR3 length: 16 residues. This CDR3 is CASSSLIVELTDTQYF. CDR3 sequence (DNA): TGTGCCAGCAGTTCCTTAATAGTGGAGCTCACAGATACGCAGTATTTT.

The table lists this clone with a few counts. The chain joins TRBV5-1 to TRBJ2-2, with TRBD2 as a possible D gene (7 bases). CDR1 is SGHRS, CDR2 YFSETQ, per germline. The CDR3 runs 16 residues. With 0 bases removed from V and 4 bases from J, the gap between germline ends came to 13 bases. The CDR3 DNA sequence: TGCGCCAGCAGCTTGGCCGGGGGGCTCGGCACCGGGGAGCTGTTTTTT. Encoded protein: CASSLAGGLGTGELFF.

The CDR3 is CASSEIQGTEAFF. Here the CDR3 DNA reads TGTGCCAGCAGTGAGATACAGGGTACTGAAGCTTTCTTT. The chain couples TRBV6-1 to TRBJ1-1, with D possibly TRBD1 on 6 matching bases. The V gene's germline CDR1 is MNHNS and CDR2 SASEGT. Trimming took 3 bases from V and 5 from J, leaving 10 bases between them. This CDR3 has 13 residues.

The CDR3 loop is CAWRAGTRYNEQFF. CDR3 coding DNA: TGTGCCTGGAGGGCCGGGACTCGCTACAATGAGCAGTTCTTC. The chain uses TRBV30 and TRBJ2-1, with D possibly being TRBD2 (6 bases). V lost 3 bases and J lost 3, with 12 bases in between. Looked up from germline, CDR1 is GTSNPN and CDR2 is SVGIG (reference sequence). CDR3 size: 14 residues.

The V call is TRBV7-9, the J call TRBJ2-5; D is uncertain. The CDR3 contains 14 residues. CDR1 and CDR2 (germline): SEHNR, FQNEAQ (reference sequence). V was cut by 4 bases and J by 3 bases, with 12 bases left in between. DNA for the CDR3: TGTGCCAGCAGCTCCCCCCCAGGAGAAGAGACCCAGTACTTC. Translated: CASSSPPGEETQYF.

The chain recombines TRBV3-1 (or the pseudogene TRBV3-2) with TRBJ1-3; weak D call: TRBD1 (6 bases). This CDR3 has 14 amino acids. The V and J ends lost 4 bases and 1 base respectively, with 8 bases between them. The germline gives CDR1 LGHDT, CDR2 YNNKEL (reference sequence). The CDR3 DNA sequence: TGTGCCAGCAGCCCACAGGGTTCTGGAAACACCATATATTTT. Protein product: CASSPQGSGNTIYF.

J is TRBJ2-3 and V is TRBV18; TRBD2 aligns across 8 bases. CDR3 length: 16 residues. Trimming removed 6 bases from V and 5 bases from J; junction bases left unmatched: 13. Looked up from germline, CDR1 is KGHSH and CDR2 is LQKENI. The CDR3 DNA follows: TGTGCCAGCTCTCCCCTTCCCAGCGGGAGAGGAGATACGCAGTATTTT. Encoded protein: CASSPLPSGRGDTQYF.